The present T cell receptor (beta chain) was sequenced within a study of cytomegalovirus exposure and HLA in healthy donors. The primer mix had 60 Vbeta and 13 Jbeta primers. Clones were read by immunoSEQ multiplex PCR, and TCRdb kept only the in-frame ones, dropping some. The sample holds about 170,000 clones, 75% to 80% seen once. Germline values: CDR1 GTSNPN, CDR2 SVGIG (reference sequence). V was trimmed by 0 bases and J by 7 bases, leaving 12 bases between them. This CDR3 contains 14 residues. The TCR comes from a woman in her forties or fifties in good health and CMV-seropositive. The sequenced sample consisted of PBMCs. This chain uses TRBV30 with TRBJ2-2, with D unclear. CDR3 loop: CAWSVGVSSGELFF. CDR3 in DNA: TGTGCCTGGAGTGTTGGTGTATCTAGCGGGGAGCTGTTTTTT.